This T cell receptor beta chain was sequenced during a study of vaccination and CD4 T cells after COVID-19. Sequencing of DNA taken from cultured CD4+ T cells relied on the Oncomine TCR Beta short-read assay. Genomic DNA was isolated from CD4+ T cells that had been cultured. TCRdb analysed the PCR reads with MiXCR anew, one entry per CDR3 protein. This table holds 22,000 or so distinct CDR3 sequences, around 44% found once. Treatment specified: roughly nine-day PBMC culture with coronavirus spike peptide pools or control peptides (ViraFEST assay). The germline V and J ends were trimmed by 1 base and 4 bases, with 13 bases remaining between them. This CDR3 comprises 15 residues. The germline gives CDR1 SGHTA, CDR2 FQGNSA. With regard to this clonotype: Antigen specificity is unknown.

This chain uses TRBV7-2 with TRBJ2-5, with D possibly matching TRBD2 (6 bases). The sample comprised CD4+ T cells from blood, cultured in vitro. This receptor was taken from a human donor who had recovered from COVID-19. The CDR3 nucleotides are TGTGCCAGCAGCTTAGGGGACTTCTTTGGAGAGACCCAGTACTTC. This sequence encodes CASSLGDFFGETQYF.